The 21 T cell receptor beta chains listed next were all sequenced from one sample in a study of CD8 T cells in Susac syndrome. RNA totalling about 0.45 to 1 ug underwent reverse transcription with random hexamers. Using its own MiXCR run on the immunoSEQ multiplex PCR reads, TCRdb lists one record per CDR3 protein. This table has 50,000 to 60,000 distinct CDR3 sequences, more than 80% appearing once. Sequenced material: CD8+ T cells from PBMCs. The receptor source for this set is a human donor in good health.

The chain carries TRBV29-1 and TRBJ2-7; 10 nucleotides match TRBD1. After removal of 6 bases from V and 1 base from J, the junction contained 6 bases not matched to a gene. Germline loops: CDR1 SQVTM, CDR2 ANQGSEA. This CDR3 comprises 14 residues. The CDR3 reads CSVKGQGVSYEQYF. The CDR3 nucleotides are TGCAGCGTGAAAGGACAGGGGGTATCCTACGAGCAGTACTTC.

DNA of the CDR3: TGTGCCAGCAGCATACCGGACAGCCCAGAGGGTGAAAAACTGTTTTTT. Translated, it gives CASSIPDSPEGEKLFF. V gene TRBV5-4 combines with J gene TRBJ1-4, with a possible D match to TRBD1 (6 bases). The germline V and J ends were trimmed by 4 bases and 7 bases, with 20 bases remaining between them. The V gene's germline CDR1 is SGHNT and CDR2 YYREEE (reference sequence). The CDR3 has 16 residues.

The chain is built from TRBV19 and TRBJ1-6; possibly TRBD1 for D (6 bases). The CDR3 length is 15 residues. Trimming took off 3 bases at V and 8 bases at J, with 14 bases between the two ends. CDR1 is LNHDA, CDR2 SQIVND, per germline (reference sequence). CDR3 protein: CASSISGGAHSPLHF. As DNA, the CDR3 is TGTGCCAGTAGTATTAGTGGGGGCGCGCATTCACCCCTCCACTTT.

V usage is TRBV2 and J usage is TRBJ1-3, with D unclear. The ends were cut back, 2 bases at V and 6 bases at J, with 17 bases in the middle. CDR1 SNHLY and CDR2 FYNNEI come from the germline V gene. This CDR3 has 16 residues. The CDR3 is CASSERGEGRLNTIYF. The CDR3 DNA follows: TGTGCCAGCAGTGAAAGAGGAGAGGGCCGCCTAAACACCATATATTTT.

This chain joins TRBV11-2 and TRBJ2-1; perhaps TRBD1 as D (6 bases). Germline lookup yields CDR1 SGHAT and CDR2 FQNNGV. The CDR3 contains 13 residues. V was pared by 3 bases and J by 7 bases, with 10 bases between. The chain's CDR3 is CASSLGAQNEQFF. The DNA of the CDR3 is TGTGCCAGCAGCTTGGGGGCACAAAATGAGCAGTTCTTC.

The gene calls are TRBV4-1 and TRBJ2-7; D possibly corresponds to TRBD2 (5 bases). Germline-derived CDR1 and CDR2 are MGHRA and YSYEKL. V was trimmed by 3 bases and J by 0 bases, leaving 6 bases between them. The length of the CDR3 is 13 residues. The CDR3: CASSQGSSYEQYF. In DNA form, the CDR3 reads TGCGCCAGCAGCCAGGGGAGCTCCTACGAGCAGTACTTC.

CDR3 in amino acids: CASSQNRDPPPYIQYF. The CDR3 DNA is TGTGCCAGCAGCCAGAACCGGGATCCCCCCCCGTACATTCAGTACTTC. This chain links TRBV7-9 with TRBJ2-4; D possibly corresponds to TRBD2 (5 bases). The CDR3 sequence is 16 residues long. Trimming took 5 bases from V and 8 from J, leaving 22 bases between them. Germline lookup yields CDR1 SEHNR and CDR2 FQNEAQ (reference sequence).

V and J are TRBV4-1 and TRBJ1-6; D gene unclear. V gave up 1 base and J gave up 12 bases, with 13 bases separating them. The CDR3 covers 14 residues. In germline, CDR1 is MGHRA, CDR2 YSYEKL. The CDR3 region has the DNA TGCGCCAGCAGCCAAGCCGGTGGCCAGATACCCCTCCACTTT. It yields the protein CASSQAGGQIPLHF.

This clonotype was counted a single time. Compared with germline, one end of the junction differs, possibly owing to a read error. In DNA, the CDR3 is TGTGCCAGCAGTTACTCGAAGGGCGTCAGCTCTGAAAACACCATATATTTT. Its protein is CASSYSKGVSSENTIYF. The chain uses TRBV6-5 and TRBJ1-3; D gene uncertain. Looked up from germline, CDR1 is MNHEY and CDR2 is SVGAGI. This CDR3 is built from 17 residues.

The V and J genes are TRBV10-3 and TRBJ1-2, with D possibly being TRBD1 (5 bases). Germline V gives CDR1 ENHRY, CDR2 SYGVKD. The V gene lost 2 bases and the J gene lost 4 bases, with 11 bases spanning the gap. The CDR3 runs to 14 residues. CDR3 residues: CAISEGGTAYGYTF. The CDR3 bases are TGTGCCATCAGTGAGGGGGGGACGGCCTATGGCTACACCTTC.

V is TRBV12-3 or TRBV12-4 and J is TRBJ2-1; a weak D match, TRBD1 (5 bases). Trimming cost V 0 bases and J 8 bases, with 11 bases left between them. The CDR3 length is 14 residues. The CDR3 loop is CASSLAGVGDEQFF. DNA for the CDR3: TGTGCCAGCAGTTTAGCAGGGGTGGGCGATGAGCAGTTCTTC.

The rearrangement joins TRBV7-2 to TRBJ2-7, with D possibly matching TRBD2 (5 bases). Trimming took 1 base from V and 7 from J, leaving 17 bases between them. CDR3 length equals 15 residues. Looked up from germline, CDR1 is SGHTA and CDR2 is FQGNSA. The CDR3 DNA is TGTGCCAGCAGCTTAGGGGAGTGGGCCCTACGAGAGCAGTACTTC. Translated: CASSLGEWALREQYF.

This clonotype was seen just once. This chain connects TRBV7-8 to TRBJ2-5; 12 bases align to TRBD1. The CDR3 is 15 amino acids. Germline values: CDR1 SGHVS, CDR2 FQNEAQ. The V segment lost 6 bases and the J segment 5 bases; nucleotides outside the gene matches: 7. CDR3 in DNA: TGTGCCAGCAGTAACCGGGACAGGGGGCGCGAGACCCAGTACTTC. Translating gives CASSNRDRGRETQYF.

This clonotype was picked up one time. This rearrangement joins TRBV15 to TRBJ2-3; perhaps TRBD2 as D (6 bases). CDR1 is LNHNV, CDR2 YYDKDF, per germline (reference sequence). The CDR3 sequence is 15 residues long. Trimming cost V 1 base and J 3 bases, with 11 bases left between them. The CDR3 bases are TGTGCCACCAGCAGAGGACTAGGTTCGACAGATACGCAGTATTTT. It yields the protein CATSRGLGSTDTQYF. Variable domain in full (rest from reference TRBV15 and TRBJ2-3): DAMVIQNPRYQVTQFGKPVTLSCSQTLNHNVMYWYQQKSSQAPKLLFHYYDKDFNNEADTPDNFQSRRPNTSFCFLDIRSPGLGDTAMYLCATSRGLGSTDTQYFGPGTRLTVL.

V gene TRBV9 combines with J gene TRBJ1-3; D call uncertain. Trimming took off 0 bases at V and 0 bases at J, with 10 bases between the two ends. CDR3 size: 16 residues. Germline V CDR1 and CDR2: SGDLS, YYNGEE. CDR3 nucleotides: TGTGCCAGCAGCGTAGACGCGGAGGGCTCTGGAAACACCATATATTTT. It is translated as CASSVDAEGSGNTIYF.

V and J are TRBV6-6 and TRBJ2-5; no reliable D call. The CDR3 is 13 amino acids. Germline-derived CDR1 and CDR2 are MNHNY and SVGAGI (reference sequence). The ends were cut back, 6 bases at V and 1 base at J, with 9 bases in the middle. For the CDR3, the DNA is TGTGCCAGCAGGGTGGAGATCCAAGAGACCCAGTACTTC. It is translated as CASRVEIQETQYF.

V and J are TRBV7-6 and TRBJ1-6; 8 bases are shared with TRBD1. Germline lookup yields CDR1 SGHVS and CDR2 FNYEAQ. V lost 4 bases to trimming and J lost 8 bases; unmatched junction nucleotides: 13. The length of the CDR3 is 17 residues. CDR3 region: CASSSFGQGRLDSPLHF. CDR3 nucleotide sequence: TGTGCCAGCAGCTCGTTTGGACAGGGAAGGTTGGATTCACCCCTCCACTTT.

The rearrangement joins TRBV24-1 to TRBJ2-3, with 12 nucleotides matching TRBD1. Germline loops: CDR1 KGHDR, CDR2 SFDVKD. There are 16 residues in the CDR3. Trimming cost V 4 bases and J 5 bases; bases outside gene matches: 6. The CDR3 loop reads CATSEGTGGGGDTQYF. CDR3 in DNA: TGTGCCACCAGTGAGGGGACAGGGGGCGGCGGAGATACGCAGTATTTT.

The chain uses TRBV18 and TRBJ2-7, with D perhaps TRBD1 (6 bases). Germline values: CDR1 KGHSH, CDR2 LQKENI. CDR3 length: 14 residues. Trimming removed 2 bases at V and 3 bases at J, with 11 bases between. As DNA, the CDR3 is TGTGCCAGCTCACCAGAGGACAGAAACTACGAGCAGTACTTC. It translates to CASSPEDRNYEQYF.

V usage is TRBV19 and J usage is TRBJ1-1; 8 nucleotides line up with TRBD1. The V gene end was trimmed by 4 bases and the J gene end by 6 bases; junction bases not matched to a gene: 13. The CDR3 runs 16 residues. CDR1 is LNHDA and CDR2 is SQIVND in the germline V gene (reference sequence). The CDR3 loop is CASSTGQDYVYPEAFF. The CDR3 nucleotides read TGTGCCAGTAGTACGGGACAGGACTATGTTTATCCTGAAGCTTTCTTT.

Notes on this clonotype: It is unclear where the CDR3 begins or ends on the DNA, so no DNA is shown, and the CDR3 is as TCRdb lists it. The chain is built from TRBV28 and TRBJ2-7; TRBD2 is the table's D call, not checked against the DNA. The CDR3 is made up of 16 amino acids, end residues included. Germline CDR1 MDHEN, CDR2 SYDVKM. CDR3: CASSSSAGFEAYEQYF.